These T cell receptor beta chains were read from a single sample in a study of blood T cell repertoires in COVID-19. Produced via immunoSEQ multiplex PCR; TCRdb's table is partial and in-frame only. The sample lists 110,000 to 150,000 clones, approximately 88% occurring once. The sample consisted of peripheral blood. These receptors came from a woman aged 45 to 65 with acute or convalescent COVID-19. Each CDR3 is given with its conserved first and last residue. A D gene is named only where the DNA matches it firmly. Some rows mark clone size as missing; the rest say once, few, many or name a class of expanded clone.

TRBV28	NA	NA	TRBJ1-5	TGTGCCAGCAGTCAGAGCAATCAGCCCCAGCATTTT	CASSQSNQPQHF
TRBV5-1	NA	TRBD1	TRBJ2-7	TGCGCCAGCAAACCGGGACAGGGGGCCTACGAGCAGTACTTC	CASKPGQGAYEQYF
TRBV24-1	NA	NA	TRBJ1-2	TGTGCCACCAGGGACACTAACTATGGCTACACCTTC	CATRDTNYGYTF
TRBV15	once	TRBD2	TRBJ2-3	TGTGCCACCAGCAGTAGACTAGCGGGAAGGAGTTACGATACGCAGTATTTT	CATSSRLAGRSYDTQYF
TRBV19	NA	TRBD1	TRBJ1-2	TGTGCCAGTAGTAGGACAGGCAGGCGGGACTATGGCTACACCTTC	CASSRTGRRDYGYTF
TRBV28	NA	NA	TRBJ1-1	TGTGCCAGCAGCCCGAATTGGGCTGGTGAAGCTTTCTTT	CASSPNWAGEAFF
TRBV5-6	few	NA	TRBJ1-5	TGTGCCAGCAGCTTTCAGGGTGGTCAGCCCCAGCATTTT	CASSFQGGQPQHF
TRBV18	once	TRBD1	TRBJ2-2	TGTGCCAGCTCACCGTTCTTGTCTGGAACAGGGGCTAGCGGGGAGCTGTTTTTT	CASSPFLSGTGASGELFF
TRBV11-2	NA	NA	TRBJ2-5	TGTGCCAGCAGCTCGGACGCGGCGGGTGAGACCCAGTACTTC	CASSSDAAGETQYF
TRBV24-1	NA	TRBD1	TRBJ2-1	TGTGCCACCAGTGATACCGGGACAGGGGTCCATGAGCAGTTCTTC	CATSDTGTGVHEQFF
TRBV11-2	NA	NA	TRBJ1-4	TGTGCCAGCAGCTTAGTTCAGGGAGGTGGGGAAAAACTGTTTTTT	CASSLVQGGGEKLFF